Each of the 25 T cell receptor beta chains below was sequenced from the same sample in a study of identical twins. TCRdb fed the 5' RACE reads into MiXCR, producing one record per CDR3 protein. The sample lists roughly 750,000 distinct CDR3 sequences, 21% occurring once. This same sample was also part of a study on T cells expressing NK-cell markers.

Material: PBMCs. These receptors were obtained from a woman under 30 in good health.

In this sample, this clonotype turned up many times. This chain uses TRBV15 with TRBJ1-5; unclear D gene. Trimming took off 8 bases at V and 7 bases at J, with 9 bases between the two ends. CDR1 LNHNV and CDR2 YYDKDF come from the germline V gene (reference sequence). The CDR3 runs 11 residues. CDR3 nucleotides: TGTGCCACCCAAAACGGGCAGCCCCAGCATTTT. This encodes CATQNGQPQHF. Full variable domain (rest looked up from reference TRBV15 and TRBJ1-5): DAMVIQNPRYQVTQFGKPVTLSCSQTLNHNVMYWYQQKSSQAPKLLFHYYDKDFNNEADTPDNFQSRRPNTSFCFLDIRSPGLGDTAMYLCATQNGQPQHFGDGTRLSIL.

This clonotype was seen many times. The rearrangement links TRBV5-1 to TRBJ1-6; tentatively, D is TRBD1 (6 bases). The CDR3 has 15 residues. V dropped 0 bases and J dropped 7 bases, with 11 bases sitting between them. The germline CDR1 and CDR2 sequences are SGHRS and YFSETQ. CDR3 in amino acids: CASSLDTGRNSPLHF. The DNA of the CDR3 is TGCGCCAGCAGCTTGGACACAGGGAGGAATTCACCCCTCCACTTT.

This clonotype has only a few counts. CDR3 sequence: CASSPPGLADYEQFF. The CDR3 DNA is TGTGCCAGCAGCCCTCCGGGACTAGCGGACTATGAGCAGTTCTTC. This rearrangement joins TRBV5-6 to TRBJ2-1; 11 nucleotides agree with TRBD2. The CDR3 has 15 amino acids. The germline V gene encodes CDR1 SGHDT and CDR2 YYEEEE. V gave up 4 bases and J gave up 8 bases; unmatched junction bases: 8.

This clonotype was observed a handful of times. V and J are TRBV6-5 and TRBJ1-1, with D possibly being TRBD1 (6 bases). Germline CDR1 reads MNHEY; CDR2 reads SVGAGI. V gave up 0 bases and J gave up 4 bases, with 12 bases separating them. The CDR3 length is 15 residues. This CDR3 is CASSYSRGGVTEAFF. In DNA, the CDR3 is TGTGCCAGCAGTTACTCGAGAGGGGGAGTCACTGAAGCTTTCTTT.

The CDR3 nucleotides are TGCGCCAGCAGCTGGGGGACAGCGAACACTGAAGCTTTCTTT. Translated, it gives CASSWGTANTEAFF. V and J are TRBV5-1 and TRBJ1-1, with 7 nucleotides matching TRBD1. Unmatched junction bases numbered 3, after V lost 3 bases and J lost 1 base. Germline loops: CDR1 SGHRS, CDR2 YFSETQ. This CDR3 is 14 amino acids long.

CDR3 nucleotides: TGCAGTGCTAGTAACCTCGGCGGGGAGACCCAGTACTTC. This translates into CSASNLGGETQYF. The chain combines TRBV20-1 with TRBJ2-5, with TRBD2 as a possible D gene (5 bases). Per germline, CDR1 DFQATT and CDR2 SNEGSKA (reference sequence). V lost 3 bases, J lost 5 bases, and 13 bases lay in between. This CDR3 has 13 residues.

Here the CDR3 reads CASSLVSGFYEQYF. The CDR3 DNA follows: TGCGCCAGCAGCTTGGTTAGCGGTTTCTACGAGCAGTACTTC. The chain is built from TRBV5-1 and TRBJ2-7; a possible D gene is TRBD2 (6 bases). V lost 0 bases and J 3 bases, leaving 10 bases between the germline ends. Germline loops: CDR1 SGHRS, CDR2 YFSETQ. This CDR3 spans 14 amino acids.

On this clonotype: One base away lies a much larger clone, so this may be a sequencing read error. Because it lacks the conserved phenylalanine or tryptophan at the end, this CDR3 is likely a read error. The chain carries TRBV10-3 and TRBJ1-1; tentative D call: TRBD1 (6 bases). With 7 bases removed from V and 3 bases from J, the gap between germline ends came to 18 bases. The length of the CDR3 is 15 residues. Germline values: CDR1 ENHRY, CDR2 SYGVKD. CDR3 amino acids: CAITPTGLADTEAFS. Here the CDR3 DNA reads TGTGCCATCACTCCAACAGGGTTGGCGGACACTGAAGCTTTCTCT.

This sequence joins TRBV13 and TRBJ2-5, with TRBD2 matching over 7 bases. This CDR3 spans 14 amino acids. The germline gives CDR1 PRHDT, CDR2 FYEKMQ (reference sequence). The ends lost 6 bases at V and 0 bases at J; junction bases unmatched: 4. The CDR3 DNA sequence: TGTGCCAGCAGACGTGGACTAGACCAAGAGACCCAGTACTTC. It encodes CASRRGLDQETQYF.

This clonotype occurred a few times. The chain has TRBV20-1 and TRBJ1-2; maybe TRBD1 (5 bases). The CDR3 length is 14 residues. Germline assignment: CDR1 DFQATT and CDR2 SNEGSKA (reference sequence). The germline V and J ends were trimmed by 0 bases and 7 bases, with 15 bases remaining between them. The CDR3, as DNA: TGCAGTGCTAGAGATAGTTTGGGGGATGGTGGCTACACCTTC. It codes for CSARDSLGDGGYTF.

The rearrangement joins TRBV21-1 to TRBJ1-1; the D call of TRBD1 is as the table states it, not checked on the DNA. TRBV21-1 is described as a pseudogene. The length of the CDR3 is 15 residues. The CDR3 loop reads CASSLHREDLTEAFF. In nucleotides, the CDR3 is TGTGCCAGCAGCCTCCACAGGGAGGATTTGACTGAAGCTTTCTTT.

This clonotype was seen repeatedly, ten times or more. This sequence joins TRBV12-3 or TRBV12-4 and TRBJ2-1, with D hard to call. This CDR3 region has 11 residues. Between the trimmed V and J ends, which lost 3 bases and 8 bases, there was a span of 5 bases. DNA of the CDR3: TGTGCCAGCAGTTTTGGCGATGAGCAGTTCTTC. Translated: CASSFGDEQFF.

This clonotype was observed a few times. CDR3 coding DNA: TGCAGTGCTAGGGATATCCGGGGCGCGAACTACGAGCAGTACTTC. It is translated as CSARDIRGANYEQYF. The gene calls are TRBV20-1 and TRBJ2-7, with D tentatively TRBD1 or TRBD2 (5 bases each). Trimming took 3 bases from V and 3 from J, leaving 18 bases between them. This CDR3 comprises 15 residues. Germline-derived CDR1 and CDR2 are DFQATT and SNEGSKA (reference sequence).

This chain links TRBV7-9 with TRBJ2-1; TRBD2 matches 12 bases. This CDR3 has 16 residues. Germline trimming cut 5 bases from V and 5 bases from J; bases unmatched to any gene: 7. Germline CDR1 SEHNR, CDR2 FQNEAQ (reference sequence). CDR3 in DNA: TGTGCCAGCAGCGCCCGACTAGCGGGAGAGGACAATGAGCAGTTCTTC. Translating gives CASSARLAGEDNEQFF. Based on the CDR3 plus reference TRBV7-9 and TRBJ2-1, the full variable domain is DTGVSQNPRHKITKRGQNVTFRCDPISEHNRLYWYRQTLGQGPEFLTYFQNEAQLEKSRLLSDRFSAERPKGSFSTLEIQRTEQGDSAMYLCASSARLAGEDNEQFFGPGTRLTVL.

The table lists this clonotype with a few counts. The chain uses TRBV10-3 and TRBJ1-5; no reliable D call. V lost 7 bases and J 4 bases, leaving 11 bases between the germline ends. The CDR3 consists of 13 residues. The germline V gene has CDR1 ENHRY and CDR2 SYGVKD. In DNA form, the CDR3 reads TGTGCCATCACGCCCTCACTAAATCAGCCCCAGCATTTT. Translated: CAITPSLNQPQHF.

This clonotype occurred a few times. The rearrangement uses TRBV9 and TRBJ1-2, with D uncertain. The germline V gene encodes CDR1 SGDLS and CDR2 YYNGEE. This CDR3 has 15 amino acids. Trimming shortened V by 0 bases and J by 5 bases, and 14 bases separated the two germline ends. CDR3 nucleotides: TGTGCCAGCAGCGTAGATGTGACCGCTGGGTATGGCTACACCTTC. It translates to CASSVDVTAGYGYTF.

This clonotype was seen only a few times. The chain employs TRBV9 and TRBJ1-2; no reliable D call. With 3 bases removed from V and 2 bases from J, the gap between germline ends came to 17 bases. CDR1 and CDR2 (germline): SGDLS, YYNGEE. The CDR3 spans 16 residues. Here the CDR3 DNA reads TGTGCCAGCAGCGCCACCGGTTCAGGCAGGAACTATGGCTACACCTTC. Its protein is CASSATGSGRNYGYTF.

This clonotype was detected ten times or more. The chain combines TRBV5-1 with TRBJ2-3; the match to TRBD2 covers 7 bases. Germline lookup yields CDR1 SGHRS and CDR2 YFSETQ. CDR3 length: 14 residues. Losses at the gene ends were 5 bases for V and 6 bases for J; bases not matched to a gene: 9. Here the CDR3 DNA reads TGCGCCAGCAGGGACGAGACTAGCCGGGATACGCAGTATTTT. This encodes CASRDETSRDTQYF.

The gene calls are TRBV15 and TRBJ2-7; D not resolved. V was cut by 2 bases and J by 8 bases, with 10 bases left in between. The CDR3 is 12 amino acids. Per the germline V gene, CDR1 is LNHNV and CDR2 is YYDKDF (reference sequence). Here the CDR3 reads CATSRSLHQQYF. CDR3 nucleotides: TGTGCCACCAGCAGATCCCTCCACCAGCAGTACTTC.

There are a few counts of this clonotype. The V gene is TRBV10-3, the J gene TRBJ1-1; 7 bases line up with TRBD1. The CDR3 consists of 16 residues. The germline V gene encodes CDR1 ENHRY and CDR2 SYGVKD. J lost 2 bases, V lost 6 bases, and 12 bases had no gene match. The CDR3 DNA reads TGTGCCATCAGACAGGGACAGTCCTGGGGAAACACTGAAGCTTTCTTT. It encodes CAIRQGQSWGNTEAFF.

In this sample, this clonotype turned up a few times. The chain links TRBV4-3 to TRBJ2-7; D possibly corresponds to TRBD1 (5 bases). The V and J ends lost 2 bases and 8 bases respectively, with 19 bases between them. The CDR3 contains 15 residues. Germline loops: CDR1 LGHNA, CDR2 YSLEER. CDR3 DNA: TGCGCCAGCAGCCAAACGGCAGGGCAATCTGTAAAGCAGTACTTC. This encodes CASSQTAGQSVKQYF.

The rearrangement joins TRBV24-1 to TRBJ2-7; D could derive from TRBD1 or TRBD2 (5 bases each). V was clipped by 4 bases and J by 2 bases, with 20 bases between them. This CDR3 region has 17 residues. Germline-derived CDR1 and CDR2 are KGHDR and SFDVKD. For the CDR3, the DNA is TGTGCCACCAGTGACCCCCGGGACCCAACACATCCCTACGAGCAGTACTTC. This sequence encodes CATSDPRDPTHPYEQYF.

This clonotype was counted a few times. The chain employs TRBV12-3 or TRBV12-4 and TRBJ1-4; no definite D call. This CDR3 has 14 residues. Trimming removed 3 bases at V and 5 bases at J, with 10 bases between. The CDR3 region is CASSFEGLNEKLFF. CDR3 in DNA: TGTGCCAGCAGTTTCGAGGGTTTAAATGAAAAACTGTTTTTT.

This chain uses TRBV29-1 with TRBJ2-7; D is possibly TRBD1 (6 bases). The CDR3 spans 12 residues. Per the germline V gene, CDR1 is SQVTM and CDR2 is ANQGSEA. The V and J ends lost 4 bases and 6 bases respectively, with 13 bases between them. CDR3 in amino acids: CSVVDRPSEQYF. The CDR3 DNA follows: TGCAGCGTTGTCGACAGGCCTAGCGAGCAGTACTTC.

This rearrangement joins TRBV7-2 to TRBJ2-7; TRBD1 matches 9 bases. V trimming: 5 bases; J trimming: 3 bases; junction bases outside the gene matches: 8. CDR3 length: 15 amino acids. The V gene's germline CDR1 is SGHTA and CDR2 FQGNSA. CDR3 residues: CASSLTGTGYYEQYF. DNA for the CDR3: TGTGCCAGCAGCCTTACCGGGACAGGGTACTACGAGCAGTACTTC. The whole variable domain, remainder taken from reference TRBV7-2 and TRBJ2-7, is GAGVSQSPSNKVTEKGKDVELRCDPISGHTALYWYRQSLGQGLEFLIYFQGNSAPDKSGLPSDRFSAERTGGSVSTLTIQRTQQEDSAVYLCASSLTGTGYYEQYFGPGTRLTVT.